Each of the 13 T cell receptor beta chains below was sequenced from the same sample in a study of glioma-infiltrating T cells after dendritic cell vaccination. Noted time point: after dendritic cell vaccination, including at tumor progression/relapse. Some clones are missing from TCRdb's copy, which holds only in-frame ones; the method was immunoSEQ multiplex PCR. The data contain approximately 90,000 clones, 80% to 90% of them singletons. This sample comprised blood, obtained after dendritic cell vaccination. The receptor source for this set is a human donor with glioblastoma.

The J gene is TRBJ2-1, the V gene TRBV2; 10 bases match TRBD2. The CDR3 is 17 amino acids. Germline V CDR1 and CDR2: SNHLY, FYNNEI. V was pared by 1 base and J by 7 bases, with 10 bases of the junction left unmatched. The CDR3 is CASSEGASGRGGNEQFF. The CDR3 DNA sequence: TGTGCCAGCAGTGAAGGGGCTAGCGGGAGAGGGGGAAATGAGCAGTTCTTC.

The genes are TRBV2 and TRBJ2-7; TRBD2 is a possible D gene (6 bases). V dropped 6 bases and J dropped 4 bases, with 22 bases sitting between them. Germline V gene sequence: CDR1 SNHLY, CDR2 FYNNEI. The CDR3 has 16 amino acids. The CDR3: CASRTGSGDALYEQYF. The CDR3 DNA reads as TGTGCCAGCAGAACCGGGAGCGGTGATGCACTTTACGAGCAGTACTTC.

Comments on this clone: Germline is not matched at one junction end, which may reflect a read error. This chain connects TRBV18 to TRBJ2-7, with 8 bases aligning to TRBD1. The CDR3 totals 16 residues. The germline V gene has CDR1 KGHSH and CDR2 LQKENI. CDR3 region: CASSPAPGQDTYGQYF. The CDR3 nucleotides read TGTGCCAGCTCACCAGCCCCGGGACAGGACACCTACGGGCAGTACTTC.

This sequence joins TRBV5-8 and TRBJ2-1, with a possible D match to TRBD2 (6 bases). The CDR3 loop spans 13 amino acids. V gave up 0 bases and J gave up 8 bases, with 9 bases separating them. CDR1 is SGHTS and CDR2 is YDEGEE in the germline V gene. This CDR3 is CASSLGWGDEQFF. The CDR3 DNA reads as TGTGCCAGCAGCTTGGGTTGGGGGGATGAGCAGTTCTTC.

This sequence joins TRBV7-2 and TRBJ1-2, with 7 bases fitting TRBD1. CDR1 and CDR2 (germline): SGHTA, FQGNSA. V shed 6 bases and J 8 bases; nucleotides not matched to a gene: 9. CDR3 length: 13 residues. CDR3 in DNA: TGTGCCAGCAGTGCAGGGGGGAGCGGGGGCTACACCTTC. This sequence encodes CASSAGGSGGYTF. Variable domain in full (rest from reference TRBV7-2 and TRBJ1-2): GAGVSQSPSNKVTEKGKDVELRCDPISGHTALYWYRQSLGQGLEFLIYFQGNSAPDKSGLPSDRFSAERTGGSVSTLTIQRTQQEDSAVYLCASSAGGSGGYTFGSGTRLTVV.

This chain links TRBV5-4 with TRBJ2-2, with a tentative D call TRBD1 (6 bases). Between the trimmed V and J ends, which lost 5 bases and 1 base, there was a span of 15 bases. The CDR3 extends over 16 amino acids. Per the germline V gene, CDR1 is SGHNT and CDR2 is YYREEE (reference sequence). This chain's CDR3 is CASSAPGQKNTGELFF. CDR3 coding DNA: TGTGCCAGCAGTGCTCCGGGACAAAAGAACACCGGGGAGCTGTTTTTT.

The chain employs TRBV4-2 and TRBJ2-3; 7 positions agree with TRBD2. CDR1 LGHNA and CDR2 YNFKEQ come from the germline V gene. J gave up 5 bases and V 0 bases, and 11 bases lay outside the gene matches. The CDR3 consists of 17 residues. CDR3 DNA: TGTGCCAGCAGCCAAGAATATGCGGCCTGGGGGGGAGATACGCAGTATTTT. The encoded protein is CASSQEYAAWGGDTQYF.

This rearrangement joins TRBV6-5 to TRBJ1-1, with TRBD1 as a possible D gene (5 bases). Germline values: CDR1 MNHEY, CDR2 SVGAGI. The CDR3 consists of 15 residues. Between the trimmed V and J ends, which lost 5 bases and 1 base, there was a span of 14 bases. CDR3 DNA sequence: TGTGCCAGCAGTACTGCGGGACGAAAGAACACTGAAGCTTTCTTT. This encodes CASSTAGRKNTEAFF.

The rearrangement links TRBV6-1 to TRBJ2-5; a weak D match, TRBD2 (5 bases). Per germline, CDR1 MNHNS and CDR2 SASEGT. The CDR3 totals 16 residues. V lost 2 bases and J 1 base, leaving 14 bases between the germline ends. The CDR3 region has the DNA TGTGCCAGCAGTGAATGGAGTAGCGCGACCCAAGAGACCCAGTACTTC. This gives the protein CASSEWSSATQETQYF.

The rearrangement joins TRBV19 to TRBJ2-3; D possibly corresponds to TRBD1 (6 bases). Germline V lookup: CDR1 LNHDA, CDR2 SQIVND (reference sequence). The V gene lost 8 bases and the J gene lost 5 bases, with 14 bases spanning the gap. The CDR3 covers 13 residues. The CDR3 is CASGTGKKDTQYF. In DNA form, the CDR3 reads TGTGCCAGTGGAACAGGGAAGAAAGATACGCAGTATTTT. Complete variable domain (other parts from reference TRBV19 and TRBJ2-3): DGGITQSPKYLFRKEGQNVTLSCEQNLNHDAMYWYRQDPGQGLRLIYYSQIVNDFQKGDIAEGYSVSREKKESFPLTVTSAQKNPTAFYLCASGTGKKDTQYFGPGTRLTVL.

This clone was seen just once. At one end the junction does not follow the germline gene, possibly because of a read error. CDR3 DNA sequence: TGTGCCAGCAGCTTATCACTCTCGACAGGGGGCTTCTCCTTC. It translates to CASSLSLSTGGFSF. The V and J genes are TRBV7-2 and TRBJ1-2; 10 nucleotides line up with TRBD1. The CDR3 consists of 14 residues. CDR1 and CDR2 (germline): SGHTA, FQGNSA.

This chain's CDR3 is CASSLVGGQISGNTIYF. The DNA for the CDR3 is TGTGCCAGCAGCTTGGTGGGCGGACAGATCTCTGGAAACACCATATATTTT. The chain has TRBV5-6 and TRBJ1-3, with D perhaps TRBD1 (6 bases). The CDR3 runs to 17 residues. Trimming shortened V by 0 bases and J by 0 bases, and 13 bases separated the two germline ends. Germline CDR1 SGHDT, CDR2 YYEEEE.

This clone turned up a few times. V usage is TRBV18 and J usage is TRBJ2-3; D uncertain. Germline V gives CDR1 KGHSH, CDR2 LQKENI. The CDR3 runs 15 residues. V dropped 3 bases and J dropped 1 base, with 11 bases sitting between them. CDR3 nucleotide sequence: TGTGCCAGCTCACCGCCCCTTCAGGGCACAGATACGCAGTATTTT. Amino acid sequence: CASSPPLQGTDTQYF. Together with reference TRBV18 and TRBJ2-3, the CDR3 gives the full variable domain: NAGVMQNPRHLVRRRGQEARLRCSPMKGHSHVYWYRQLPEEGLKFMVYLQKENIIDESGMPKERFSAEFPKEGPSILRIQQVVRGDSAAYFCASSPPLQGTDTQYFGPGTRLTVL.